Presented here are 5 T cell receptor beta chains from one specimen sequenced in a study of blood T cell repertoires in COVID-19. Profiled with immunoSEQ multiplex PCR; TCRdb holds only in-frame clones, not every one. The data contain roughly 99,000 clones, about 87% of them singletons. The sample consisted of peripheral blood. These receptors were taken from a man in his forties or fifties with active or convalescent COVID-19.

With regard to this clone: In the same sample, other DNA sequences code for this CDR3. This sequence joins TRBV7-9 and TRBJ2-3; D ambiguous. This CDR3 spans 14 amino acids. CDR1 is SEHNR and CDR2 is FQNEAQ in the germline V gene (reference sequence). V was trimmed by 1 base and J by 0 bases, leaving 5 bases between them. The CDR3 sequence: CASSLGASTDTQYF. CDR3 DNA sequence: TGTGCCAGCAGCTTAGGGGCCAGCACAGATACGCAGTATTTT.

V usage is TRBV18 and J usage is TRBJ1-4; D gene ambiguous. In germline, CDR1 is KGHSH, CDR2 LQKENI. Trimming took 2 bases from V and 0 from J, leaving 10 bases between them. The CDR3 spans 16 residues. CDR3 sequence reads: CASSPGPPTTNEKLFF. Written as DNA, the CDR3 is TGTGCCAGCTCACCAGGCCCTCCGACAACTAATGAAAAACTGTTTTTT. The entire variable domain, with the rest obtained from reference TRBV18 and TRBJ1-4, is as follows: NAGVMQNPRHLVRRRGQEARLRCSPMKGHSHVYWYRQLPEEGLKFMVYLQKENIIDESGMPKERFSAEFPKEGPSILRIQQVVRGDSAAYFCASSPGPPTTNEKLFFGSGTQLSVL.

The CDR3 DNA follows: TGTGCCAGCAGTTACTCCGGACAGGGCGACACTGAAGCTTTCTTT. It specifies CASSYSGQGDTEAFF. This chain joins TRBV6-5 and TRBJ1-1, with 8 bases aligning to TRBD1. The CDR3 consists of 15 residues. Germline V gene lookup returns CDR1 MNHEY and CDR2 SVGAGI. The V and J ends lost 0 bases and 3 bases, in that order; junction bases with no gene match: 3.

This clone counts as large. The CDR3 reads CASSLNEGGREFGEQYF. In DNA, the CDR3 is TGTGCCAGCTCACTCAACGAGGGCGGGAGGGAATTTGGCGAGCAGTACTTC. The rearrangement uses TRBV18 and TRBJ2-7, with TRBD2 matching over 9 bases. V trimming: 4 bases; J trimming: 6 bases; junction bases outside the gene matches: 16. Germline lookup yields CDR1 KGHSH and CDR2 LQKENI. The length of the CDR3 is 17 residues.

The genes are TRBV3-1 (or the pseudogene TRBV3-2) and TRBJ2-7; D not resolved. This CDR3 comprises 16 residues. Deletions cut 0 bases from V and 2 bases from J, with 14 bases between. Germline V CDR1 and CDR2: LGHDT, YNNKEL (reference sequence). CDR3 DNA: TGTGCCAGCAGCCAAGAAAGGCAAAGAGGCGCCTACGAGCAGTACTTC. Translated: CASSQERQRGAYEQYF.